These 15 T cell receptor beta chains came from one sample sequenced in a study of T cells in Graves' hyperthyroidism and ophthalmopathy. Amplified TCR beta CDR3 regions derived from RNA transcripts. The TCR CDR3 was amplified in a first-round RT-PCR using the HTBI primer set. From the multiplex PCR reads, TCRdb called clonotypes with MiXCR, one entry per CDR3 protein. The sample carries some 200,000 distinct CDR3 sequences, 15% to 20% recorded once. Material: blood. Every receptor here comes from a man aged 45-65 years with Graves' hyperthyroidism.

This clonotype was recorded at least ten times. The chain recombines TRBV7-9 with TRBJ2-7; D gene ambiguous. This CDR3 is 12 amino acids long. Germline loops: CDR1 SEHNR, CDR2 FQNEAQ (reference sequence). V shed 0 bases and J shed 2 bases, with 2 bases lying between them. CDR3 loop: CASSLATYEQYF. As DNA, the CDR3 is TGTGCCAGCAGCTTAGCGACCTACGAGCAGTACTTC.

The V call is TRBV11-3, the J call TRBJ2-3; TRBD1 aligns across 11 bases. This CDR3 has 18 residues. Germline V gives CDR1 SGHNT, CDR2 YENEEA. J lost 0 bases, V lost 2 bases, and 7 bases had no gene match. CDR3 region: CASSLWTGGFQSTDTQYF. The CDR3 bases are TGTGCCAGCAGCTTATGGACAGGGGGCTTTCAGAGCACAGATACGCAGTATTTT.

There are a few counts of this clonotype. The CDR3 DNA is TGCGCCAGCAGCCAAGGATATGGTCGTGGGGAGACCCAGTACTTC. Its protein is CASSQGYGRGETQYF. The chain links TRBV4-1 to TRBJ2-5; D call uncertain. Deletions cut 1 base from V and 5 bases from J, with 14 bases between. The CDR3 loop spans 15 amino acids. The V gene's germline CDR1 is MGHRA and CDR2 YSYEKL.

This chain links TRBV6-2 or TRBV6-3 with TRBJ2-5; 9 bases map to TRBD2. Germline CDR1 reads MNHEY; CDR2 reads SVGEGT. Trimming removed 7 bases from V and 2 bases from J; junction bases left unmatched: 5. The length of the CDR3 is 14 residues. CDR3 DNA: TGTGCCAGCAAATTGGCGGGAGGGCAAGAGACCCAGTACTTC. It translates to CASKLAGGQETQYF.

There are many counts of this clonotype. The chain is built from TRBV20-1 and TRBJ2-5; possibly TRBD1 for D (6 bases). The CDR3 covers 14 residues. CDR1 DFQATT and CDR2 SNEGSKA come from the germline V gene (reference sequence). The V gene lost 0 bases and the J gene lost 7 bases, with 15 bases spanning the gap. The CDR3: CSAREGQLSGTQYF. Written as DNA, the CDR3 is TGCAGTGCTAGAGAAGGACAGCTATCAGGGACCCAGTACTTC.

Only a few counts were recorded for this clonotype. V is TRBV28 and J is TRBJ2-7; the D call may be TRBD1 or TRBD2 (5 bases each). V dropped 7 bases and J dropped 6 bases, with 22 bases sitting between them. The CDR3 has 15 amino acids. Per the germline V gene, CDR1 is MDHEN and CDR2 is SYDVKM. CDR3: CASMGNGPGTLEQYF. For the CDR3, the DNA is TGTGCCAGCATGGGTAACGGCCCCGGGACCCTCGAGCAGTACTTC.

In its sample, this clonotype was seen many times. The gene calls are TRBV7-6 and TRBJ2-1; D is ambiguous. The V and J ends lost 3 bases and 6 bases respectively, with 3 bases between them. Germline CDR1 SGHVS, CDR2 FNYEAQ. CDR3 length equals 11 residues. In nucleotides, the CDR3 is TGTGCCAGCAGCTTGGCCAATGAGCAGTTCTTC. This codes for CASSLANEQFF.

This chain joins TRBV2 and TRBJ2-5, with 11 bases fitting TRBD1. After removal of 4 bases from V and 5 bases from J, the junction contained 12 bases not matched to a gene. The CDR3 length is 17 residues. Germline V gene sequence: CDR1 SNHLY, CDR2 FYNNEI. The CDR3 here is CASSGSSLDRGRETQYF. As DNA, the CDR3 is TGTGCCAGCAGTGGAAGCTCCTTGGACAGGGGGCGCGAGACCCAGTACTTC.

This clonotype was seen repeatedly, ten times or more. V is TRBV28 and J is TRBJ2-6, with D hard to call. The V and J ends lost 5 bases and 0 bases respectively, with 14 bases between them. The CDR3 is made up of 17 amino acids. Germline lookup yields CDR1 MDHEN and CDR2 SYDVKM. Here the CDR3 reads CASSPSQSRSGANVLTF. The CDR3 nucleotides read TGTGCCAGCAGTCCATCACAGTCCCGCTCTGGGGCCAACGTCCTGACTTTC.

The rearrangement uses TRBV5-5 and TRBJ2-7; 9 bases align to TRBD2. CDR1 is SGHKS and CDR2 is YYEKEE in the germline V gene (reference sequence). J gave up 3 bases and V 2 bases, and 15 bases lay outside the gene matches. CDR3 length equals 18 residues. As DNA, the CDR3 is TGTGCCAGCAGCTTTTTGGTAGCGGGAGCACTAGCTGACTACGAGCAGTACTTC. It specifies CASSFLVAGALADYEQYF.

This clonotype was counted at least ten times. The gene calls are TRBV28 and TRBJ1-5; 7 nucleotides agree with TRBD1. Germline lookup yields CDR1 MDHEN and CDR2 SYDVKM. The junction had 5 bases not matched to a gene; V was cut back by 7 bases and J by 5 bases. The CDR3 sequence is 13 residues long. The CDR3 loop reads CASNRGRDQPQHF. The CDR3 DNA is TGTGCCAGCAACAGGGGAAGAGATCAGCCCCAGCATTTT.

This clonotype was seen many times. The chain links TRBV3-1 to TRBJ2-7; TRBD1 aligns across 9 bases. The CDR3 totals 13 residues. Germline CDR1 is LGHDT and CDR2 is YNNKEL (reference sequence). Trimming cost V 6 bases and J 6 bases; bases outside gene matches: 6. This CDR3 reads CASRHGQGSEQYF. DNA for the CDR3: TGTGCCAGCAGGCATGGACAGGGGTCCGAGCAGTACTTC.

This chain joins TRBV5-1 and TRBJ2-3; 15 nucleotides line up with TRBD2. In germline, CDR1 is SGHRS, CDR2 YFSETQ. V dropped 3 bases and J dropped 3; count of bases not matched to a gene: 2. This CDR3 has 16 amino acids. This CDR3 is CASSSGTSGRTDTQYF. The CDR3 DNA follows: TGCGCCAGCAGCTCCGGGACTAGCGGGAGGACAGATACGCAGTATTTT.

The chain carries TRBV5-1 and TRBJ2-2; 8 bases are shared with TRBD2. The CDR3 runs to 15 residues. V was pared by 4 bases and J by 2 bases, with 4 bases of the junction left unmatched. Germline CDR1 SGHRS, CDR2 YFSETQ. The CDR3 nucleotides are TGCGCCAGCAGCGAGACTAGCGTAAACACCGGGGAGCTGTTTTTT. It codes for CASSETSVNTGELFF.

The CDR3 reads CASSRGTGGHYGYTF. CDR3 DNA: TGTGCCAGCAGCCGAGGGACAGGGGGCCACTATGGCTACACCTTC. This chain links TRBV11-2 with TRBJ1-2, with 12 bases that match TRBD1. With V trimmed by 5 bases and J by 3 bases, 4 bases remained unmatched. The CDR3 sequence is 15 residues long. Germline V gene data show CDR1 as SGHAT and CDR2 as FQNNGV.